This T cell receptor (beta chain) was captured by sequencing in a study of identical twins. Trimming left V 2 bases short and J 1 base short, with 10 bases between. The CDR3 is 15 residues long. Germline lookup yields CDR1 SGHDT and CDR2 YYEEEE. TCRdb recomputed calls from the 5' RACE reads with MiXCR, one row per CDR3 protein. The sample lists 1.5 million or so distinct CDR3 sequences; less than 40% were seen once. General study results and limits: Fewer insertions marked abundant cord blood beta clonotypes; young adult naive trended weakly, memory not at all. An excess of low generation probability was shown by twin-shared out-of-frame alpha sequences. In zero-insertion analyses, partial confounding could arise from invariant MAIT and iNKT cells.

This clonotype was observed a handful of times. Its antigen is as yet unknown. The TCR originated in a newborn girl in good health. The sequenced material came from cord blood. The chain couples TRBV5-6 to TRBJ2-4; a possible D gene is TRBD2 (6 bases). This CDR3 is CASSFGGPAKNIQYF. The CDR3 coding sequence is TGTGCCAGCAGCTTCGGGGGACCTGCCAAAAACATTCAGTACTTC.